The 3 T cell receptor beta chains below come from one sample, sequenced in a study of T cells in Graves' hyperthyroidism and ophthalmopathy. TCR beta CDR3 region amplification was performed from RNA transcripts. A set of HTBI primers served as the primers for a first-round RT-PCR of the TCR CDR3. From the multiplex PCR reads, TCRdb called clonotypes with MiXCR, one entry per CDR3 protein. The sample shows approximately 700,000 distinct CDR3 sequences, around 15% of them seen only once. Sequencing input: blood. The source of these receptors is a man younger than 35 with Graves' hyperthyroidism.

This clonotype was picked up a small number of times. V is TRBV7-9 and J is TRBJ2-7; 9 bases fit TRBD1. J gave up 5 bases and V 4 bases, and 9 bases lay outside the gene matches. This CDR3 has 15 residues. The V gene's germline CDR1 is SEHNR and CDR2 FQNEAQ (reference sequence). The CDR3, as DNA: TGTGCCAGCAGCTCCGACAGGGGGAGGTTCCACGAGCAGTACTTC. The encoded protein is CASSSDRGRFHEQYF. The full variable domain, in which reference TRBV7-9 and TRBJ2-7 provide the parts outside the CDR3, is DTGVSQNPRHKITKRGQNVTFRCDPISEHNRLYWYRQTLGQGPEFLTYFQNEAQLEKSRLLSDRFSAERPKGSFSTLEIQRTEQGDSAMYLCASSSDRGRFHEQYFGPGTRLTVT.

This chain links TRBV30 with TRBJ2-5; no reliable D call. Germline CDR1 reads GTSNPN; CDR2 reads SVGIG (reference sequence). The CDR3 sequence is 14 residues long. The V and J ends lost 0 bases and 3 bases respectively, with 11 bases between them. In DNA form, the CDR3 reads TGTGCCTGGAGTGTAGGGTTACAGAAAGAGACCCAGTACTTC. Amino acids: CAWSVGLQKETQYF.

The chain uses TRBV29-1 and TRBJ2-1; the D gene is possibly TRBD1 (6 bases). CDR1 and CDR2 (germline): SQVTM, ANQGSEA. V lost 6 bases, J lost 0 bases, and 12 bases lay in between. The CDR3 loop spans 14 amino acids. CDR3 bases: TGCAGCGTCGGGACAAAAAGCTCCTACAATGAGCAGTTCTTC. Translated, it gives CSVGTKSSYNEQFF.